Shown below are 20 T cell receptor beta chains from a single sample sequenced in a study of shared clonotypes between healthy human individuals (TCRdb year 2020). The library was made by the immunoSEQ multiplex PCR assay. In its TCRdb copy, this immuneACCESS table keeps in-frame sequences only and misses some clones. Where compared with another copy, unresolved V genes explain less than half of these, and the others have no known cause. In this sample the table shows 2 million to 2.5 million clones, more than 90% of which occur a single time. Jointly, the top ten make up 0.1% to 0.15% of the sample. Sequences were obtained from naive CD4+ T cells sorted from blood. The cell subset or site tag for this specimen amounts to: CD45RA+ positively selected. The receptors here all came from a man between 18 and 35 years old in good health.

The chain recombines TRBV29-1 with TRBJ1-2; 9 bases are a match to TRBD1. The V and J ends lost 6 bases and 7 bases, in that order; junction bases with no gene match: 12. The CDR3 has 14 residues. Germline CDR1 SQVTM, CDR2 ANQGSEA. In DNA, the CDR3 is TGCAGCGTAAGATCCGGGACAGGGAATTTTGGCTACACCTTC. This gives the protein CSVRSGTGNFGYTF.

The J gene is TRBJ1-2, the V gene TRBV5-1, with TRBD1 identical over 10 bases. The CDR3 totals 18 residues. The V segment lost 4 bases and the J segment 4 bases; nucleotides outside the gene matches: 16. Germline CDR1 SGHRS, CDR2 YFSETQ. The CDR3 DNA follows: TGCGCCAGCAGCGCCCGAACTGACAGGGGGCCCAGGGGCTATGGCTACACCTTC. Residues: CASSARTDRGPRGYGYTF.

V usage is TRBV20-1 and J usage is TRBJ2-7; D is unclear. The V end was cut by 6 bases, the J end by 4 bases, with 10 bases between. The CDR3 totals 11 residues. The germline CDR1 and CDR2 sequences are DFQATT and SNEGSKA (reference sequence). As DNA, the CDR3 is TGCAGTGCCCCTTCACTTTACGAGCAGTACTTC. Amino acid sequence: CSAPSLYEQYF.

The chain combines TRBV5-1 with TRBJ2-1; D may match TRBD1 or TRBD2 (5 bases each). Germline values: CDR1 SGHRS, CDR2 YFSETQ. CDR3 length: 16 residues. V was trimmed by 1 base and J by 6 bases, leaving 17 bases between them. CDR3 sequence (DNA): TGCGCCAGCAGCTTGACGACCCGGGACGGGGCCAATGAGCAGTTCTTC. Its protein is CASSLTTRDGANEQFF.

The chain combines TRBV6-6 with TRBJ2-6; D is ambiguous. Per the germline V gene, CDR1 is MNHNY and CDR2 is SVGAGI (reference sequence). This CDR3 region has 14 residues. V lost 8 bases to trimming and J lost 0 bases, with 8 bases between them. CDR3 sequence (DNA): TGTGCCAGCCTGAGGCACTCTGGGGCCAACGTCCTGACTTTC. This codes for CASLRHSGANVLTF.

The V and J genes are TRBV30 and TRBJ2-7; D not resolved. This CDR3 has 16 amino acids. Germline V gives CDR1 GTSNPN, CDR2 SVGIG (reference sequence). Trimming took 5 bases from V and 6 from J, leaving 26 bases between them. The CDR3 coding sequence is TGTGCCTGGGGAAATTCGGCGTTCGGGTCGGGCGCCGAGCAGTACTTC. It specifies CAWGNSAFGSGAEQYF.

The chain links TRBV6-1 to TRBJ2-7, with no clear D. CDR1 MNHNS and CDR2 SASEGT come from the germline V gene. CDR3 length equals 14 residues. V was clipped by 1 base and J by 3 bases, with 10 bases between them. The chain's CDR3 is CASSEDYGYYEQYF. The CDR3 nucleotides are TGTGCCAGCAGTGAAGACTATGGGTACTACGAGCAGTACTTC.

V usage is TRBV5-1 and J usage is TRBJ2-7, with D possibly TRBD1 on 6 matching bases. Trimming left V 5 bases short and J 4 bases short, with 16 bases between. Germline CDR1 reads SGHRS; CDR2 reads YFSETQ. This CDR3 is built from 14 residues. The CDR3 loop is CASRTHGTQYEQYF. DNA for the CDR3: TGCGCCAGCAGAACCCACGGGACACAATACGAGCAGTACTTC.

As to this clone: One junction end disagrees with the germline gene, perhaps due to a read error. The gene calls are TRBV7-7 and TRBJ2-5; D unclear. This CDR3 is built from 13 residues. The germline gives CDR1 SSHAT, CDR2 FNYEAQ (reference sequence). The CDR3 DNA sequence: TGTGCTAGCAGCACCCTCGGACGCGAGACCCAGTACTTC. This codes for CASSTLGRETQYF.

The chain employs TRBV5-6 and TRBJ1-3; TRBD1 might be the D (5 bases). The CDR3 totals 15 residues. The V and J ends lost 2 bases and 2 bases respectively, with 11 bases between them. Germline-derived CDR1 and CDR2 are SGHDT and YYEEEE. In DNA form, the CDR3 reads TGTGCCAGCAGCTTCGCGGGACGGACTGGAAACACCATATATTTT. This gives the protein CASSFAGRTGNTIYF.

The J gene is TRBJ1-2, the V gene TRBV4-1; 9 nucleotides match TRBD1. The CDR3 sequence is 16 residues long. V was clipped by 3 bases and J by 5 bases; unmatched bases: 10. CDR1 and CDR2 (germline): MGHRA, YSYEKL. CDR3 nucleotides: TGCGCCAGCAGCCAGGACCGGGACAGGGTAGGGTATGGCTACACCTTC. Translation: CASSQDRDRVGYGYTF.

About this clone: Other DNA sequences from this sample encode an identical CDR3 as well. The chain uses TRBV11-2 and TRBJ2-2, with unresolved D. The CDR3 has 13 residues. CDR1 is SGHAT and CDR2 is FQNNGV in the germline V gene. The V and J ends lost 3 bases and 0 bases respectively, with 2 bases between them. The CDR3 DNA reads TGTGCCAGCAGCTTCACGAACACCGGGGAGCTGTTTTTT. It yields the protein CASSFTNTGELFF.

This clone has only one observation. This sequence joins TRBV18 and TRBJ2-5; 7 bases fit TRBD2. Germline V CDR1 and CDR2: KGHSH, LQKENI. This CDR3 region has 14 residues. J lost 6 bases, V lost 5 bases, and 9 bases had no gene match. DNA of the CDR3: TGTGCCAGCTCATCCGGCGGGGGATCGAAGACCCAGTACTTC. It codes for CASSSGGGSKTQYF.

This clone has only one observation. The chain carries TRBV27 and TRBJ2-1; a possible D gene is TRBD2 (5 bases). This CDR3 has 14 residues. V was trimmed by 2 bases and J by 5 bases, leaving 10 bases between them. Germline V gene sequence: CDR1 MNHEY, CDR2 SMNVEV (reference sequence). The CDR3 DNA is TGTGCCAGCAGTTTAGCGGGCCTTAACAATGAGCAGTTCTTC. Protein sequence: CASSLAGLNNEQFF.

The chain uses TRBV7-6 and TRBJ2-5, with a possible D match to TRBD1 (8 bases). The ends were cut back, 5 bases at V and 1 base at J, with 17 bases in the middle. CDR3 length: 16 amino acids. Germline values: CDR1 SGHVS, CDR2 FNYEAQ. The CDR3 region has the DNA TGTGCCAGCAGCCCGGTGGGGGGGACAGGCCAAGAGACCCAGTACTTC. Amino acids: CASSPVGGTGQETQYF.

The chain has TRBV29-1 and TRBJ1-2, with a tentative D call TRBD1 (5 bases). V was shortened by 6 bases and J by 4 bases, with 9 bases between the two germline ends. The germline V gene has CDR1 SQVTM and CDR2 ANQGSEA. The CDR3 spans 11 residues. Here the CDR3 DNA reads TGCAGCGTAGGGGAGACCTATGGCTACACCTTC. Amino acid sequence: CSVGETYGYTF.

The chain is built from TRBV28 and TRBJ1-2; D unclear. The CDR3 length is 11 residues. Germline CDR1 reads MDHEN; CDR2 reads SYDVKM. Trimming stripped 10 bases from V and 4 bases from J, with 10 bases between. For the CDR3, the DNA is TGTGCCATAGGCAGTCTCTATGGCTACACCTTC. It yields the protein CAIGSLYGYTF.

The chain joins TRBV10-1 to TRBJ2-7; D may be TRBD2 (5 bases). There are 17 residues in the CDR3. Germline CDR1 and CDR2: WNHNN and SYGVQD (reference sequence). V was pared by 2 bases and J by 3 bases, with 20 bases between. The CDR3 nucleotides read TGCGCCAGCAGTGAGGGGAATCTTGGGTCGGGATACTACGAGCAGTACTTC. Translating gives CASSEGNLGSGYYEQYF.

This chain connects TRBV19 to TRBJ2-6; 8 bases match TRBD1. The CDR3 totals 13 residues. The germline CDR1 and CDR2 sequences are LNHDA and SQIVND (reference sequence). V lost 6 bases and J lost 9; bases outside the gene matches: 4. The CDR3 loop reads CASRDRDSNVLTF. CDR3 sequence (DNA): TGTGCCAGTAGGGACAGGGATAGCAACGTCCTGACTTTC.

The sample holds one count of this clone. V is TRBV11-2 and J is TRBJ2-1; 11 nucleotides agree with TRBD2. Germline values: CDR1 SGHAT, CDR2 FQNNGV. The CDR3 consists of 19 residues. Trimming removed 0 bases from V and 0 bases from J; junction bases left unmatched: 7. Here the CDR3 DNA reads TGTGCCAGCAGCTTAGACTTAGCGGGGGGGCCTAGCTCCTACAATGAGCAGTTCTTC. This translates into CASSLDLAGGPSSYNEQFF.